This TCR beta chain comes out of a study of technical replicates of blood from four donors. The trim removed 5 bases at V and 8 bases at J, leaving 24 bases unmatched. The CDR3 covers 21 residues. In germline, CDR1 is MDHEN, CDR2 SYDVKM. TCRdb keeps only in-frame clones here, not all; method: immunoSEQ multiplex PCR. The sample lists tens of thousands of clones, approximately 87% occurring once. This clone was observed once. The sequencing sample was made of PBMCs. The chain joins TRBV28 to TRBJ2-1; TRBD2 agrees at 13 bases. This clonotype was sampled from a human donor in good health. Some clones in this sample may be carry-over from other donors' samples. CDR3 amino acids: CASSPPSHGVITSGRGYEQFF. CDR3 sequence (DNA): TGTGCCAGCAGTCCACCGTCCCACGGGGTTATTACTAGCGGGAGGGGCTATGAGCAGTTCTTC.